Included here is one TCR beta chain sequence, with context. The CDR3 runs 16 residues. Trimming took off 6 bases at V and 5 bases at J, with 22 bases between the two ends. Germline V CDR1 and CDR2: SGHAT, FQNNGV. The data were obtained in a study of CD8+ T cells in alopecia areata. Sequencing used cDNA as its template, made by extracting RNA and reverse transcribing it. Assay used: immunoSEQ multiplex PCR; TCRdb lists only in-frame clones, some missing. The sample holds 200,000 to 250,000 clones, about three fifths seen once. The specimen comprised CD4+ T cells sorted from blood, sampled at week 0. This receptor was taken from a human donor with alopecia areata. This sequence joins TRBV11-2 and TRBJ2-5; maybe TRBD2 (5 bases). The CDR3 region is CASRPTWSPSGETQYF. DNA for the CDR3: TGTGCCAGCAGGCCTACGTGGAGCCCGTCGGGGGAGACCCAGTACTTC.